This T cell receptor beta chain originates from a study of blood T cell repertoires in COVID-19. Method: immunoSEQ multiplex PCR; TCRdb's copy keeps in-frame clones and lacks some. The data hold 150,000 to 200,000 clones, with about 89% observed a single time. Trimming took 0 bases from V and 9 from J, leaving 6 bases between them. The CDR3 is 11 amino acids. Germline V lookup: CDR1 LGHDT, CDR2 YNNKEL (reference sequence). The sequencing input was peripheral blood. The source is a man in his sixties with acute or convalescent COVID-19. The chain links TRBV3-1 (or the pseudogene TRBV3-2) to TRBJ2-7; D unclear. CDR3: CASSQELRQYF. CDR3 nucleotides: TGTGCCAGCAGCCAAGAGTTGCGGCAGTACTTC.